This paragraph covers one TCR beta chain sequence. The clone's antigen remains unknown. Per-base qualities were not stored, and no clone one base away is much larger. The data stem from a study of a mutant IDH1 vaccine in newly diagnosed glioma (dated by TCRdb to the early 2020s). At the level of the whole study: Of the approximately 30 treated patients, around 62% were male and around 38% were female, and a mean age of roughly 40 years was recorded. Before enrollment, patients had received standard therapy of radiotherapy alone, temozolomide alone, or radiochemotherapy with temozolomide; most received the combination. For exploratory analyses, 25 to 30 treated patients had longitudinal TCRB deep sequencing done wherever samples were available. Six visits were used for peripheral blood collection: V03 (baseline), V05, V07, V10, V12 and V13. Results and caveats for the whole study, not just this receptor: Availability determined which PBMC samples were chosen for TCRB deep sequencing. Vaccine-induced immune responses across multiple MHC alleles were detected in around 92% of patients. It was noted by the authors that analyses of patient blood samples could not be reproduced owing to sample limitations. No apparent relationship was observed between pseudoprogression and alterations in the top peripheral T cell clonotypes detected by TCRB sequencing.

The method was the immunoSEQ multiplex PCR assay. Rearranged TCR beta chain sequences were amplified using the hsTCRB Kit according to the manufacturer's protocol. Sequencing of TCRB libraries was carried out on an Illumina MiSeq. The original pipeline was this. Demultiplexing, trimming and gene mapping were performed with the kit vendor's proprietary platform. The clones in this table, taken by TCRdb from immuneACCESS, are in-frame only. Not every clone is retained; where verified, under half of the shortfall comes from an unresolved V gene, and the cause of the rest is unknown. For V, J and clone size, that table is used; D and trimming come from the DNA. The sample has some 21,000 clones on record, 70% to 85% of them singletons. The top ten constitute 5% to 5.5% of the sample. This specimen's time point label, interpreted: baseline, week 1 (first vaccination visit). This specimen's treatment or condition label, per the study, means: pre-vaccination baseline after standard-of-care therapy. All donors had newly diagnosed IDH1-mutant astrocytomas of WHO grade 3 or 4 that showed loss of nuclear ATRX. The samples were drawn from NOA16, a multicentre, single-arm, open-label phase I trial in Germany that tested a mutant IDH1 peptide vaccine in humans for the first time. Blood drawn at visit V03 was used as the baseline sample for immunogenicity testing. Genomic DNA for TCRB sequencing was extracted from EDTA blood using the DNeasy Blood and Tissue Kit.

The cysteine opens and the phenylalanine closes a CDR3 of 15 amino acids. Solely the CDR3 DNA is kept, with 45 bases framed from the first base. V is cut back by 4 bases and J by 5 bases, with 5 bases in the junction unmatched. Looking up the germline V gene yields CDR1 SGHRS and CDR2 YFSETQ. The chain is made from TRBV5-1 and TRBJ1-4, and 10 junction bases match TRBD1. Sequences were derived from PBMCs, sampled from a glioma patient treated with radiotherapy, temozolomide or both. This clonotype was obtained from a man in his forties or fifties with glioma. CDR3 loop: CASSGGTGVNEKLFF. The DNA reads as follows: TGCGCCAGCAGCGGCGGGACAGGGGTAAATGAAAAACTGTTTTTT. Supplemented by the reference TRBV5-1 and TRBJ1-4 proteins around the CDR3, the complete variable domain is KAGVTQTPRYLIKTRGQQVTLSCSPISGHRSVSWYQQTPGQGLQFLFEYFSETQRNKGNFPGRFSGRQFSNSRSEMNVSTLELGDSALYLCASSGGTGVNEKLFFGSGTQLSVL.